This T cell receptor beta chain was found in a study of T-cell reconstitution after alpha-beta-depleted transplantation in children. Study-level results: Reportedly, roughly two months post-transplant, alpha-beta T cells arose from several hundred expanded graft clones. There were some patients whose high TCRbeta diversity at day 60 came from surviving recipient T cells and thymic progenitors.

TCRbeta library preparation incorporated unique molecular identifiers. MiXCR was run by TCRdb on the PCR reads, yielding one entry per CDR3 protein. The repertoire holds about 190,000 distinct CDR3 sequences, around 10% seen once, with around 14% in the top ten. This clonotype appeared many times. Its antigen is undetermined. The V gene's germline CDR1 is MGHRA and CDR2 YSYEKL. The trim removed 0 bases at V and 4 bases at J, leaving 11 bases unmatched. The CDR3 is made up of 18 amino acids. This specimen was PBMCs, taken before TCRalphabeta/CD19-depleted stem cell transplant. The chain uses TRBV4-1 and TRBJ2-1; 8 bases agree with TRBD2. The receptor was isolated from a boy aged 2 to 9 with acute myeloid leukemia, due to receive a stem cell transplant. The CDR3 loop is CASSQDPLGAGGYNEQFF. CDR3 sequence (DNA): TGCGCCAGCAGCCAAGACCCCCTAGGTGCGGGGGGTTACAATGAGCAGTTCTTC.